These 20 T cell receptor beta chains share one sample of origin, sequenced in a study of blood T cell repertoires in COVID-19. Profiled with immunoSEQ multiplex PCR; TCRdb holds only in-frame clones, not every one. The sample holds roughly 150,000 clones, around 81% seen once. Input material: peripheral blood. These receptors were taken from a human donor in a cohort sampled during active COVID-19.

This clone came up a few times. The chain carries TRBV11-2 and TRBJ2-1; D remains ambiguous. V lost 1 base, J lost 9 bases, and 10 bases lay in between. CDR1 and CDR2 (germline): SGHAT, FQNNGV. The CDR3 has 13 amino acids. CDR3 sequence: CASSLVVGGEQFF. The CDR3 coding sequence is TGTGCCAGCAGCTTAGTTGTCGGCGGTGAGCAGTTCTTC.

V and J are TRBV2 and TRBJ2-3; possible D gene TRBD1, 5 bases. CDR3 length equals 14 residues. Between the trimmed V and J ends, which lost 6 bases and 4 bases, there was a span of 14 bases. In germline, CDR1 is SNHLY, CDR2 FYNNEI. The CDR3 nucleotides read TGTGCCAGCAGCGACACGCGGACATCAGATACGCAGTATTTT. Encoded protein: CASSDTRTSDTQYF. The whole variable domain, filled in from reference TRBV2 and TRBJ2-3, reads EPEVTQTPSHQVTQMGQEVILRCVPISNHLYFYWYRQILGQKVEFLVSFYNNEISEKSEIFDDQFSVERPDGSNFTLKIRSTKLEDSAMYFCASSDTRTSDTQYFGPGTRLTVL.

This chain joins TRBV25-1 and TRBJ2-3; 13 bases line up with TRBD2. Germline V lookup: CDR1 MGHDK, CDR2 SYGVNS. The CDR3 consists of 17 residues. V lost 6 bases, J lost 0 bases, and 6 bases stayed unmatched. In DNA, the CDR3 is TGTGCCAGCAGCCGCGGGGGACTAGCGGGGAGCACAGATACGCAGTATTTT. This codes for CASSRGGLAGSTDTQYF.

The chain links TRBV5-1 to TRBJ2-7; TRBD1 agrees at 8 bases. Trimming took 3 bases from V and 4 from J; bases not matched to a gene: 9. Germline values: CDR1 SGHRS, CDR2 YFSETQ. The CDR3 is 15 residues long. CDR3: CASSSTDRDRYEQYF. Here the CDR3 DNA reads TGCGCCAGCAGCTCCACTGACAGGGACAGGTACGAGCAGTACTTC. The full variable domain, in which reference TRBV5-1 and TRBJ2-7 provide the parts outside the CDR3, is KAGVTQTPRYLIKTRGQQVTLSCSPISGHRSVSWYQQTPGQGLQFLFEYFSETQRNKGNFPGRFSGRQFSNSRSEMNVSTLELGDSALYLCASSSTDRDRYEQYFGPGTRLTVT.

The CDR3 loop is CATLVVKDVGSSGYTF. The CDR3, as DNA: TGTGCCACCCTCGTAGTAAAAGACGTGGGGAGCAGTGGCTACACCTTC. This chain links TRBV19 with TRBJ1-2; no definite D call. Germline CDR1 is LNHDA and CDR2 is SQIVND (reference sequence). CDR3 length: 16 amino acids. V lost 10 bases, J lost 7 bases, and 28 bases lay in between.

The chain uses TRBV10-3 and TRBJ2-1; 10 bases are shared with TRBD1. Germline CDR1 ENHRY, CDR2 SYGVKD. The CDR3 contains 13 residues. The CDR3 DNA sequence: TGTGCATGCCGGGGGACAGGGGAAAATGAGCAGTTCTTC. This translates into CACRGTGENEQFF.

This clone showed up just a few times. The V gene is TRBV5-1, the J gene TRBJ1-1; D may be TRBD1 (6 bases). The germline gives CDR1 SGHRS, CDR2 YFSETQ. The CDR3 spans 15 residues. With 0 bases removed from V and 1 base from J, the gap between germline ends came to 10 bases. As DNA, the CDR3 is TGCGCCAGCAGCTTGGCTGGACAGAGGAACACTGAAGCTTTCTTT. It encodes CASSLAGQRNTEAFF.

The CDR3 spells CASSPGGGQTYEQYF. CDR3 nucleotide sequence: TGTGCCAGCAGCCCAGGAGGGGGCCAAACCTACGAGCAGTACTTC. J is TRBJ2-7 and V is TRBV28; TRBD1 might be the D (7 bases). This CDR3 has 15 amino acids. Germline V gene lookup returns CDR1 MDHEN and CDR2 SYDVKM. Trimming removed 6 bases from V and 2 bases from J, with 17 bases in between.

On this clone itself: Other nucleotide sequences from this sample produce the same CDR3. This chain connects TRBV5-4 to TRBJ1-1, with D possibly TRBD1 on 5 matching bases. Germline CDR1 and CDR2: SGHNT and YYREEE (reference sequence). This CDR3 is 12 amino acids long. V gave up 7 bases and J gave up 3 bases, with 10 bases separating them. The CDR3 region is CASSTRDTEAFF. CDR3 coding DNA: TGTGCCAGCTCGACCAGGGACACTGAAGCTTTCTTT.

The rearrangement joins TRBV15 to TRBJ2-7; D gene ambiguous. This CDR3 has 14 amino acids. V shed 1 base and J shed 2 bases, with 9 bases lying between them. CDR1 and CDR2 from the germline V gene are LNHNV and YYDKDF (reference sequence). The CDR3 region has the DNA TGTGCCACCAGCAGAGTCCCAGGCCCCTACGAGCAGTACTTC. Its translation is CATSRVPGPYEQYF.

The chain has TRBV3-1 (or the pseudogene TRBV3-2) and TRBJ1-2; possible D gene TRBD1, 5 bases. CDR1 is LGHDT, CDR2 YNNKEL, per germline (reference sequence). The germline V and J ends were trimmed by 4 bases and 0 bases, with 12 bases remaining between them. The CDR3 has 15 residues. The CDR3 coding sequence is TGTGCCAGCAGCCTAGAGACAGCAGCTAACTATGGCTACACCTTC. Protein product: CASSLETAANYGYTF.

V is TRBV28 and J is TRBJ1-2; D unclear. V lost 6 bases to trimming and J lost 7 bases, with 18 bases between them. The CDR3 extends over 14 amino acids. CDR1 is MDHEN and CDR2 is SYDVKM in the germline V gene. The chain's CDR3 is CASSLRPGSLGYTF. The CDR3 bases are TGTGCCAGCAGCCTACGCCCGGGGAGTCTTGGCTACACCTTC.

V is TRBV7-2 and J is TRBJ2-5, with 9 bases lining up with TRBD2. The CDR3 has 13 amino acids. With V trimmed by 6 bases and J by 7 bases, 6 bases remained unmatched. Germline CDR1 reads SGHTA; CDR2 reads FQGNSA. CDR3 in DNA: TGTGCCAGCAGTGGAGCGGGGGGAGGGACCCAGTACTTC. It is translated as CASSGAGGGTQYF.

The chain recombines TRBV15 with TRBJ1-4, with D unresolved. The CDR3 consists of 16 residues. V gave up 0 bases and J gave up 7 bases, with 15 bases separating them. From germline, CDR1 is LNHNV and CDR2 YYDKDF (reference sequence). This CDR3 is CATSRDRWALGEKLFF. As DNA, the CDR3 is TGTGCCACCAGCAGAGATAGGTGGGCTCTTGGTGAAAAACTGTTTTTT.

The chain links TRBV6-5 to TRBJ2-7; 9 positions agree with TRBD1. This CDR3 is built from 15 residues. Germline lookup yields CDR1 MNHEY and CDR2 SVGAGI. The V and J ends lost 5 bases and 4 bases, in that order; junction bases with no gene match: 9. In nucleotides, the CDR3 is TGTGCCAGCAGTAAGGAACGGGACAGGGCTTACGAGCAGTACTTC. Translated, it gives CASSKERDRAYEQYF.

The rearrangement links TRBV19 to TRBJ2-7; 10 bases map to TRBD1. Trimming took 7 bases from V and 5 from J; bases not matched to a gene: 11. The length of the CDR3 is 15 residues. Per the germline V gene, CDR1 is LNHDA and CDR2 is SQIVND (reference sequence). CDR3 sequence: CASTNWGTGVHEQYF. As DNA, the CDR3 is TGTGCCAGTACAAACTGGGGGACAGGGGTCCACGAGCAGTACTTC.

The rearrangement joins TRBV29-1 to TRBJ1-4; 11 positions match TRBD1. V was clipped by 6 bases and J by 6 bases; unmatched bases: 0. Germline-derived CDR1 and CDR2 are SQVTM and ANQGSEA. The CDR3 consists of 12 residues. The CDR3 region has the DNA TGCAGCGTGGGACAGGGGGATGAAAAACTGTTTTTT. As protein: CSVGQGDEKLFF.

The J gene is TRBJ2-1, the V gene TRBV2, with 11 bases fitting TRBD1. This CDR3 is built from 14 residues. The germline CDR1 and CDR2 sequences are SNHLY and FYNNEI. V lost 6 bases and J lost 7; bases outside the gene matches: 5. CDR3 region: CASRADRGRNEQFF. The CDR3 nucleotides read TGTGCCAGCAGAGCGGACAGGGGGCGGAATGAGCAGTTCTTC.

This clone showed up just a few times. The V and J genes are TRBV5-6 and TRBJ2-7; the D is unclear. Trimming shortened V by 2 bases and J by 5 bases, and 11 bases separated the two germline ends. This CDR3 region has 13 residues. Looked up from germline, CDR1 is SGHDT and CDR2 is YYEEEE. The CDR3 bases are TGTGCCAGCAGCTTTCCGGGTTCCGACGAGCAGTACTTC. It is translated as CASSFPGSDEQYF.

The genes are TRBV2 and TRBJ2-2, with D possibly matching TRBD2 (5 bases). The germline V gene encodes CDR1 SNHLY and CDR2 FYNNEI. The CDR3 covers 13 residues. V was trimmed by 3 bases and J by 7 bases, leaving 9 bases between them. CDR3 protein: CASSDEGSGELFF. The CDR3 region has the DNA TGTGCCAGCAGTGACGAGGGAAGCGGGGAGCTGTTTTTT.